The 22 T cell receptor beta chains given below trace back to one sample, sequenced in a study of cytomegalovirus exposure and HLA in healthy donors. The assay was immunoSEQ multiplex PCR, and TCRdb's table has in-frame clones only and misses some. The sample yields over 250,000 clones, around 85% seen once. The sample was PBMCs. These receptors were taken from a woman aged 18-30 years in good health and CMV-seronegative.

This chain links TRBV28 with TRBJ1-5; 11 nucleotides match TRBD1. Trimming removed 6 bases from V and 6 bases from J; junction bases left unmatched: 1. Per the germline V gene, CDR1 is MDHEN and CDR2 is SYDVKM. The CDR3 has 13 amino acids. Here the CDR3 DNA reads TGTGCCAGCAGGGGACAGGGGGGTCAGCCCCAGCATTTT. Translated: CASRGQGGQPQHF.

The chain recombines TRBV2 with TRBJ1-2, with TRBD1 as a possible D gene (6 bases). Germline V gene lookup returns CDR1 SNHLY and CDR2 FYNNEI. Trimming left V 4 bases short and J 9 bases short, with 9 bases between. CDR3 length: 11 residues. The CDR3 DNA reads TGTGCCAGCAGTGTGGACAGCTGCTACACCTTC. Protein sequence: CASSVDSCYTF.

This clone was detected only once. The chain joins TRBV6-1 to TRBJ2-1; 9 nucleotides line up with TRBD2. Germline CDR1 MNHNS, CDR2 SASEGT. CDR3 length equals 14 residues. Losses at the gene ends were 4 bases for V and 6 bases for J; bases not matched to a gene: 4. The DNA for the CDR3 is TGTGCCAGCAGTGGACTAGCGGAGAGCAATGAGCAGTTCTTC. Amino acids: CASSGLAESNEQFF.

The CDR3 bases are TGTGCCTGGAGGGGGACAGTCCCCGGGGAGCTGTTTTTT. Its protein product is CAWRGTVPGELFF. This chain links TRBV30 with TRBJ2-2, with 7 positions matching TRBD1. The J segment lost 6 bases and the V segment lost 3 bases, leaving 4 bases of the junction unmatched. The CDR3 consists of 13 residues. From germline, CDR1 is GTSNPN and CDR2 SVGIG (reference sequence).

The chain has TRBV2 and TRBJ1-1; D unclear. The germline V and J ends were trimmed by 2 bases and 1 base, with 8 bases remaining between them. CDR1 and CDR2 (germline): SNHLY, FYNNEI. CDR3 length: 14 residues. DNA for the CDR3: TGTGCCAGCAGTGAACCTGAGGGGAACACTGAAGCTTTCTTT. Its protein is CASSEPEGNTEAFF.

The chain carries TRBV7-9 and TRBJ1-2; 8 positions match TRBD1. V lost 4 bases, J lost 3 bases, and 7 bases stayed unmatched. Germline V gene sequence: CDR1 SEHNR, CDR2 FQNEAQ (reference sequence). This CDR3 comprises 15 residues. The CDR3 region is CASSSPGTGYYGYTF. CDR3 DNA: TGTGCCAGCAGCTCCCCCGGGACAGGCTACTATGGCTACACCTTC.

The CDR3, as DNA: TGTGCCAGCAGCAGGAGCCCAACTAATGAAAAACTGTTTTTT. Protein product: CASSRSPTNEKLFF. The gene calls are TRBV11-2 and TRBJ1-4, with no clear D. The V end was cut by 5 bases, the J end by 0 bases, with 7 bases between. There are 14 residues in the CDR3. Germline CDR1 reads SGHAT; CDR2 reads FQNNGV.

The V and J genes are TRBV6-5 and TRBJ2-1; the match to TRBD2 covers 9 bases. The junction had 9 bases not matched to a gene; V was cut back by 5 bases and J by 7 bases. Germline V lookup: CDR1 MNHEY, CDR2 SVGAGI. The CDR3 length is 15 residues. The CDR3 is CASSTLAGVRNEQFF. The CDR3 coding sequence is TGTGCCAGCAGTACCTTAGCGGGAGTAAGGAATGAGCAGTTCTTC.

The chain employs TRBV19 and TRBJ1-5; D unresolved. The length of the CDR3 is 12 residues. The ends were cut back, 7 bases at V and 0 bases at J, with 4 bases in the middle. Germline CDR1 reads LNHDA; CDR2 reads SQIVND (reference sequence). CDR3 DNA sequence: TGTGCCAGTACCTATAGCAATCAGCCCCAGCATTTT. This encodes CASTYSNQPQHF.

The chain couples TRBV27 to TRBJ2-3; TRBD2 agrees at 10 bases. CDR1 is MNHEY, CDR2 SMNVEV, per germline (reference sequence). The V and J ends lost 5 bases and 8 bases, in that order; junction bases with no gene match: 22. CDR3 size: 19 residues. The CDR3 here is CASSHPVSGGSLLTRTQYF. The CDR3 DNA reads as TGTGCCAGCAGTCACCCCGTTAGCGGGGGGTCCCTCCTTACTCGTACGCAGTATTTT.

The chain employs TRBV7-6 and TRBJ2-2, with 7 bases fitting TRBD2. This CDR3 comprises 17 residues. V gave up 5 bases and J gave up 5 bases; unmatched junction bases: 14. Germline CDR1 reads SGHVS; CDR2 reads FNYEAQ. The CDR3 DNA reads as TGTGCCAGCAGCCGGAGACCATGGGAGCGGGGTACCGGGGAGCTGTTTTTT. As protein: CASSRRPWERGTGELFF.

The chain couples TRBV5-1 to TRBJ2-2, with 8 bases aligning to TRBD1. Trimming cost V 3 bases and J 6 bases; bases outside gene matches: 10. Germline CDR1 reads SGHRS; CDR2 reads YFSETQ. CDR3 length equals 16 residues. CDR3 coding DNA: TGCGCCAGCAGCTCGGCAAACATCAGGGGGCCCGGGGAGCTGTTTTTT. Encoded protein: CASSSANIRGPGELFF. Full variable domain (outside the CDR3, taken from reference TRBV5-1 and TRBJ2-2): KAGVTQTPRYLIKTRGQQVTLSCSPISGHRSVSWYQQTPGQGLQFLFEYFSETQRNKGNFPGRFSGRQFSNSRSEMNVSTLELGDSALYLCASSSANIRGPGELFFGEGSRLTVL.

The V gene is TRBV9, the J gene TRBJ1-4, with 10 positions matching TRBD1. Losses at the gene ends were 4 bases for V and 7 bases for J; bases not matched to a gene: 13. The germline CDR1 and CDR2 sequences are SGDLS and YYNGEE. The CDR3 is 17 residues long. The CDR3, as DNA: TGTGCCAGCAGCCAGGGGGAGACAGGGGGCTTCTCTGAAAAACTGTTTTTT. It specifies CASSQGETGGFSEKLFF.

This chain connects TRBV15 to TRBJ1-1, with 7 bases fitting TRBD1. Germline CDR1 reads LNHNV; CDR2 reads YYDKDF (reference sequence). V dropped 5 bases and J dropped 4; count of bases not matched to a gene: 10. The CDR3 is made up of 15 amino acids. CDR3 loop: CATSDTGAPGTEAFF. The CDR3 DNA follows: TGTGCCACCAGCGACACAGGGGCCCCGGGCACTGAAGCTTTCTTT.

The gene calls are TRBV13 and TRBJ1-2; D is unresolved. The germline gives CDR1 PRHDT, CDR2 FYEKMQ (reference sequence). Trimming took 1 base from V and 5 from J, leaving 14 bases between them. This CDR3 has 15 residues. For the CDR3, the DNA is TGTGCCAGCAGCTTAGACTTTGGCTCCGGGTATGGCTACACCTTC. This encodes CASSLDFGSGYGYTF.

A single count supports this clone. The chain recombines TRBV7-8 with TRBJ2-1; perhaps TRBD1 as D (5 bases). This CDR3 comprises 14 residues. Looked up from germline, CDR1 is SGHVS and CDR2 is FQNEAQ. V gave up 5 bases and J gave up 7 bases, with 15 bases separating them. This chain's CDR3 is CASSAQGMGNEQFF. In DNA, the CDR3 is TGTGCCAGCAGCGCTCAGGGTATGGGGAATGAGCAGTTCTTC.

The CDR3 sequence is CASSLRGLAYFDEQYF. CDR3 in DNA: TGCGCCAGCAGTCTACGGGGTCTAGCGTATTTTGACGAGCAGTACTTC. This sequence joins TRBV5-1 and TRBJ2-7, with a weak D call TRBD2 (6 bases). Germline CDR1 reads SGHRS; CDR2 reads YFSETQ. Trimming removed 5 bases at V and 5 bases at J, with 23 bases between. The CDR3 runs 16 residues.

The chain combines TRBV2 with TRBJ1-1; D gene unclear. V was shortened by 6 bases and J by 1 base, with 15 bases between the two germline ends. CDR1 is SNHLY and CDR2 is FYNNEI in the germline V gene. This CDR3 has 15 amino acids. The CDR3 sequence: CASSWREGWNTEAFF. CDR3 nucleotides: TGTGCCAGCAGCTGGAGGGAGGGATGGAACACTGAAGCTTTCTTT.

The V call is TRBV7-2, the J call TRBJ1-6, with D uncertain. CDR1 and CDR2 from the germline V gene are SGHTA and FQGNSA. Trimming took 8 bases from V and 0 from J, leaving 11 bases between them. The CDR3 consists of 15 residues. This chain's CDR3 is CASGSLFSYNSPLHF. CDR3 in DNA: TGTGCCAGCGGGAGTCTTTTCTCCTATAATTCACCCCTCCACTTT.

V is TRBV2 and J is TRBJ1-3; possibly TRBD1 for D (5 bases). Germline V gives CDR1 SNHLY, CDR2 FYNNEI. There are 14 residues in the CDR3. Deletions cut 0 bases from V and 2 bases from J, with 5 bases between. CDR3 loop: CASSEAGAGNTIYF. The CDR3, as DNA: TGTGCCAGCAGTGAAGCAGGGGCTGGAAACACCATATATTTT.

This clone was counted only a few times. The chain joins TRBV12-5 to TRBJ1-1; no reliable D call. CDR1 and CDR2 (germline): LGHNT, FRNRAP. Between the trimmed V and J ends, which lost 6 bases and 1 base, there was a span of 6 bases. This CDR3 region has 12 residues. DNA of the CDR3: TGTGCTAGTGGCTTAGAGAACACTGAAGCTTTCTTT. This sequence encodes CASGLENTEAFF.

V gene TRBV30 combines with J gene TRBJ2-7; D is undetermined. The germline V gene encodes CDR1 GTSNPN and CDR2 SVGIG (reference sequence). This CDR3 is 14 amino acids long. Between the trimmed V and J ends, which lost 0 bases and 0 bases, there was a span of 9 bases. For the CDR3, the DNA is TGTGCCTGGAGTGTACCCAGTCCCTCCTACGAGCAGTACTTC. This codes for CAWSVPSPSYEQYF.